These T cell receptor beta chains were read from a single sample in a study of Ad26.COV2.S vaccination and SARS-CoV-2 variants. Profiled with immunoSEQ multiplex PCR; TCRdb holds only in-frame clones, not every one. The sample shows about 320,000 clones, about 85% of them seen only once. Here the sequenced sample was peripheral blood, taken in a trial of Ad26.COV2.S vaccine versus placebo. The receptors stem from a person between 18 and 60 years old who received the Ad26.COV2.S COVID-19 vaccine or a placebo. CDR3s leave out the opening cysteine and the closing phenylalanine or tryptophan.

TRBV27	TRBJ2-7	ASSRGGGYEQY
TRBV10-3	TRBJ2-5	AISALTGDETQY
TRBV7-9	TRBJ2-2	ASSLDIGELF
TRBV3-1/TRBV3-2	TRBJ2-5	ASSQRATETQY
TRBV6-1	TRBJ1-2	ASSDLVGRGADYGYT
TRBV19	TRBJ2-7	ATRDNSYEQY
TRBV28	TRBJ1-2	ASSLSSSGGRGGGYT
TRBV6-5	TRBJ1-1	ASRRVGGKGEAF
TRBV2	TRBJ1-1	ASTAGGAPEAF
TRBV9	TRBJ2-1	ASSVVGTYNEQF
TRBV29-1	TRBJ2-1	SVVTEYNEQF
TRBV5-1	TRBJ2-2	ASSSGTGSTGELF
TRBV29-1	TRBJ2-7	SVKGYNPLEQY
TRBV9	TRBJ1-1	ASTPLGRNTEAF
TRBV4-1	TRBJ1-5	ASSQGPLGRDYNQPQH
TRBV3-1/TRBV3-2	TRBJ2-2	ASSPRRAVQNTGELF